Following are 10 T cell receptor beta chains from one sample sequenced in a study of blood T cell repertoires in COVID-19. Profiling relied on immunoSEQ multiplex PCR, and the TCRdb table lists in-frame clones only, not all of them. Of around 300,000 clones in the sample, over 75% were seen once. The source material was PBMCs or T cells enriched from blood (not recorded which). These receptors all stem from a woman aged 18-35 years who had recovered from COVID-19.

This clone was counted between two and nine times. This sequence joins TRBV2 and TRBJ2-1; 9 bases are a match to TRBD1. The V segment lost 6 bases and the J segment 7 bases; nucleotides outside the gene matches: 10. Germline V gives CDR1 SNHLY, CDR2 FYNNEI. The CDR3 contains 15 residues. CDR3 DNA sequence: TGTGCCAGCAGGGAGGGACAGGGAGATAGGAATGAGCAGTTCTTC. As protein: CASREGQGDRNEQFF. The full variable domain, with the rest looked up from reference TRBV2 and TRBJ2-1, is EPEVTQTPSHQVTQMGQEVILRCVPISNHLYFYWYRQILGQKVEFLVSFYNNEISEKSEIFDDQFSVERPDGSNFTLKIRSTKLEDSAMYFCASREGQGDRNEQFFGPGTRLTVL.

The chain has TRBV18 and TRBJ1-1; D not resolved. The CDR3 length is 11 residues. V was shortened by 5 bases and J by 8 bases, with 9 bases between the two germline ends. Germline V gene sequence: CDR1 KGHSH, CDR2 LQKENI. CDR3 DNA: TGTGCCAGCTCAAGATCGGTAGAAGCTTTCTTT. This encodes CASSRSVEAFF. The full variable domain, with the rest looked up from reference TRBV18 and TRBJ1-1, is NAGVMQNPRHLVRRRGQEARLRCSPMKGHSHVYWYRQLPEEGLKFMVYLQKENIIDESGMPKERFSAEFPKEGPSILRIQQVVRGDSAAYFCASSRSVEAFFGQGTRLTVV.

The gene calls are TRBV19 and TRBJ1-2, with D unresolved. This CDR3 is 13 amino acids long. The germline V gene encodes CDR1 LNHDA and CDR2 SQIVND (reference sequence). Trimming took 6 bases from V and 8 from J, leaving 16 bases between them. This CDR3 is CASSTFSGEGYTF. For the CDR3, the DNA is TGTGCCAGTAGCACCTTTTCTGGGGAGGGCTACACCTTC. The variable domain in full, with the rest retrieved from reference TRBV19 and TRBJ1-2, is DGGITQSPKYLFRKEGQNVTLSCEQNLNHDAMYWYRQDPGQGLRLIYYSQIVNDFQKGDIAEGYSVSREKKESFPLTVTSAQKNPTAFYLCASSTFSGEGYTFGSGTRLTVV.

V is TRBV28 and J is TRBJ1-2; 7 bases are a match to TRBD1. The germline CDR1 and CDR2 sequences are MDHEN and SYDVKM. There are 13 residues in the CDR3. V lost 6 bases and J lost 4; bases outside the gene matches: 5. CDR3 nucleotides: TGTGCCAGCAGATCAGGGACAGTCTATGGCTACACCTTC. Amino acids: CASRSGTVYGYTF.

CDR3 sequence reads: CSVEDMAGGLSSYNEQFF. The CDR3 DNA is TGCAGCGTTGAAGATATGGCAGGGGGCCTGAGCTCCTACAATGAGCAGTTCTTC. The chain is built from TRBV29-1 and TRBJ2-1, with 8 bases lining up with TRBD1. Trimming at V came to 0 bases and at J to 0 bases, leaving 10 bases not matched to a gene. CDR1 is SQVTM, CDR2 ANQGSEA, per germline. This CDR3 is built from 18 residues.

The gene calls are TRBV2 and TRBJ1-1; D is unresolved. The CDR3 runs to 13 residues. V lost 7 bases to trimming and J lost 1 base, with 10 bases between them. The germline gives CDR1 SNHLY, CDR2 FYNNEI. CDR3 DNA: TGTGCCAGCAACACCCACGAGAACACTGAAGCTTTCTTT. Translating it yields CASNTHENTEAFF.

The genes are TRBV10-3 and TRBJ2-1; 13 nucleotides agree with TRBD2. There are 14 residues in the CDR3. V trimming: 6 bases; J trimming: 9 bases; junction bases outside the gene matches: 5. Germline CDR1 ENHRY, CDR2 SYGVKD. This chain's CDR3 is CAISGTSGVGEQFF. In DNA, the CDR3 is TGTGCCATCAGCGGGACTAGCGGGGTTGGTGAGCAGTTCTTC.

The chain recombines TRBV29-1 with TRBJ2-3, with TRBD2 identical over 9 bases. Germline trimming cut 4 bases from V and 8 bases from J; bases unmatched to any gene: 7. CDR1 and CDR2 from the germline V gene are SQVTM and ANQGSEA. The CDR3 runs to 13 residues. This CDR3 is CSVVSRGGITQYF. The CDR3, as DNA: TGCAGCGTTGTCTCGCGGGGGGGGATTACGCAGTATTTT.

This rearrangement joins TRBV18 to TRBJ1-2, with D perhaps TRBD1 (6 bases). The CDR3 is 17 residues long. Germline-derived CDR1 and CDR2 are KGHSH and LQKENI. With 2 bases removed from V and 3 bases from J, the gap between germline ends came to 19 bases. The CDR3 sequence: CASSPITGRGADYGYTF. As DNA, the CDR3 is TGTGCCAGCTCACCAATAACTGGACGGGGGGCAGACTATGGCTACACCTTC.

The chain combines TRBV5-4 with TRBJ2-5; D perhaps matches TRBD2 (5 bases). Trimming left V 2 bases short and J 7 bases short, with 15 bases between. The CDR3 contains 14 residues. Germline CDR1 reads SGHNT; CDR2 reads YYREEE (reference sequence). CDR3 loop: CASSFRGTTGTQYF. CDR3 nucleotides: TGTGCCAGCAGCTTCCGGGGTACTACGGGGACCCAGTACTTC.